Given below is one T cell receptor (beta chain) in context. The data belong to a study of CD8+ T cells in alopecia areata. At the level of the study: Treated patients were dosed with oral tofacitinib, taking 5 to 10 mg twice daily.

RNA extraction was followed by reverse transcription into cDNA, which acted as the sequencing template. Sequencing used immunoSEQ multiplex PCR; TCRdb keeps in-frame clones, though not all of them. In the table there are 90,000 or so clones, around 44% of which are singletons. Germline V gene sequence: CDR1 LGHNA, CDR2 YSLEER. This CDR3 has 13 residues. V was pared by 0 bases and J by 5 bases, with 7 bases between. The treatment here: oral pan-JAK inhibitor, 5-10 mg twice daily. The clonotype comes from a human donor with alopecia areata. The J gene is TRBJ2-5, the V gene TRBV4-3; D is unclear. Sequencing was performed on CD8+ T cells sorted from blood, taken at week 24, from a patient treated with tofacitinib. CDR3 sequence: CASSQEGWETQYF. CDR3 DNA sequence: TGCGCCAGCAGCCAAGAGGGGTGGGAGACCCAGTACTTC.